The present T cell receptor beta chain was sequenced within a study of siplizumab effects on memory and regulatory T cells. Many counts were recorded for this clone. The germline V gene has CDR1 SGHAT and CDR2 FQNNGV. This CDR3 has 13 residues. V shed 4 bases and J shed 4 bases, with 8 bases lying between them. Here immunoSEQ multiplex PCR was the method, and the copy in TCRdb shows in-frame clones only, minus some. The profile shows about 62,000 clones, roughly 85% of them singletons. The sample taken for sequencing was memory CD4+ T cells sorted from blood. This sequence joins TRBV11-2 and TRBJ1-5; D is ambiguous. This receptor was identified in a human donor in good health. CDR3 nucleotide sequence: TGTGCCAGCAGCTCCCGGGGAAATCAGCCCCAGCATTTT. Translated, it gives CASSSRGNQPQHF. The full variable domain, rest sourced from reference TRBV11-2 and TRBJ1-5, is EAGVAQSPRYKIIEKRQSVAFWCNPISGHATLYWYQQILGQGPKLLIQFQNNGVVDDSQLPKDRFSAERLKGVDSTLKIQPAKLEDSAVYLCASSSRGNQPQHFGDGTRLSIL.